The rows below give T cell receptor beta chains drawn from one sample of a study of CD8 T cells in ankylosing spondylitis. TCRdb re-derived calls from the 5' RACE reads in MiXCR, one entry per CDR3 protein. The sample records 300,000 to 400,000 distinct CDR3 sequences, about 22% being singletons. Sequenced material: blood, either unsorted or a sorted T cell fraction (not recorded which). The receptors were gathered from a male donor with ankylosing spondylitis. Each CDR3 is given with its conserved first and last residue. The order of the fields is clone size, V gene, D gene, CDR3 length, J gene, CDR3 DNA, CDR3 protein. D genes are given only for firm matches. Clone size is given for some rows only: seen once, a few or many times, or a class if the clone is expanded.

abundance: .; v_gene: TRBV20-1; d_gene: .; len: 15; j_gene: TRBJ1-3; CDR3nt: TGCAGTGCTAGCCGGGACCTCGTGTTTGGAAACACCATATATTTT; CDR3aa: CSASRDLVFGNTIYF
abundance: .; v_gene: TRBV12-3/TRBV12-4; d_gene: .; len: 15; j_gene: TRBJ2-1; CDR3nt: TGTGCCAGCAGACCTCTCGACGGGAGACACAATGAGCAGTTCTTC; CDR3aa: CASRPLDGRHNEQFF
abundance: .; v_gene: TRBV20-1; d_gene: TRBD1; len: 13; j_gene: TRBJ1-2; CDR3nt: TGCAGTGCTGGGACAGGGGGCACCTATGGCTACACCTTC; CDR3aa: CSAGTGGTYGYTF
abundance: few; v_gene: TRBV4-1; d_gene: .; len: 14; j_gene: TRBJ1-1; CDR3nt: TGCGCCAGCAGCCAAGCGGAGGGGAACACTGAAGCTTTCTTT; CDR3aa: CASSQAEGNTEAFF
abundance: once; v_gene: TRBV6-5; d_gene: TRBD1; len: 15; j_gene: TRBJ1-1; CDR3nt: TGTGCCAGCAGTTACTTGTACAGGGGACCAACTGAAGCTTTCTTT; CDR3aa: CASSYLYRGPTEAFF
abundance: .; v_gene: TRBV28; d_gene: .; len: 16; j_gene: TRBJ2-5; CDR3nt: TGTGCCGGTCCAACGCTTCGCAGGATCCACCAAGAGACCCAGTACTTC; CDR3aa: CAGPTLRRIHQETQYF
abundance: many; v_gene: TRBV5-1; d_gene: .; len: 16; j_gene: TRBJ2-3; CDR3nt: TGCGCCAGCAGCTTGGCCCGGGGGACGAGAACAGATACGCAGTATTTT; CDR3aa: CASSLARGTRTDTQYF
abundance: few; v_gene: TRBV29-1; d_gene: TRBD2; len: 13; j_gene: TRBJ2-1; CDR3nt: TGCAGCGTTGTCAGCGGGAGAGTCGATGAGCAGTTCTTC; CDR3aa: CSVVSGRVDEQFF
abundance: many; v_gene: TRBV5-1; d_gene: .; len: 15; j_gene: TRBJ2-1; CDR3nt: TGCGCCAGCAGCTTGGGAATAGCGGTTGACAATGAGCAGTTCTTC; CDR3aa: CASSLGIAVDNEQFF
abundance: few; v_gene: TRBV12-3/TRBV12-4; d_gene: .; len: 16; j_gene: TRBJ1-5; CDR3nt: TGTGCCAGCACCTCTGTGGGTGGGGGTTTTACGCAGCCCCAGCATTTT; CDR3aa: CASTSVGGGFTQPQHF
abundance: .; v_gene: TRBV24-1; d_gene: .; len: 13; j_gene: TRBJ1-1; CDR3nt: TGTGCCACCAGTGATTTGCTGAACGCTGAAGCTTTCTTT; CDR3aa: CATSDLLNAEAFF
abundance: .; v_gene: TRBV14; d_gene: TRBD1; len: 19; j_gene: TRBJ1-2; CDR3nt: TGTGCCAGCAGCCAAGACGCCGGACAGGGGCCCTACTTTAACTATGGCTACACCTTC; CDR3aa: CASSQDAGQGPYFNYGYTF
abundance: .; v_gene: TRBV21-1; d_gene: .; len: 18; j_gene: TRBJ2-1; CDR3nt: TGTGCCAGCAGCAAAGGAATAGCGGGAGGGACTTCCTACAATGAGCAGTTCTTC; CDR3aa: CASSKGIAGGTSYNEQFF
abundance: .; v_gene: TRBV7-9; d_gene: TRBD1; len: 15; j_gene: TRBJ2-7; CDR3nt: TGTGCCAGCAGCTTCCGGGACAGGGGGCACTACGAGCAGTACTTC; CDR3aa: CASSFRDRGHYEQYF
abundance: .; v_gene: TRBV7-2; d_gene: TRBD2; len: 15; j_gene: TRBJ2-1; CDR3nt: TGTGCCAGCAGCTTAGCGCTTGGTTGGGGGGGTGAGCAGTTCTTC; CDR3aa: CASSLALGWGGEQFF
abundance: few; v_gene: TRBV2; d_gene: TRBD1; len: 15; j_gene: TRBJ1-5; CDR3nt: TGTGCCAGCAGTGCCTTGACAGGGGCTGGTCAGCCCCAGCATTTT; CDR3aa: CASSALTGAGQPQHF
abundance: .; v_gene: TRBV7-7; d_gene: .; len: 16; j_gene: TRBJ2-2; CDR3nt: TGTGCTAGCAGCTTAGCAGGGCTGGGTAACACCGGGGAGCTGTTTTTT; CDR3aa: CASSLAGLGNTGELFF
abundance: .; v_gene: TRBV18; d_gene: TRBD1; len: 15; j_gene: TRBJ2-3; CDR3nt: TGTGCCAGCTCACTAAGACAGGGAACCACAGATACGCAGTATTTT; CDR3aa: CASSLRQGTTDTQYF
abundance: many; v_gene: TRBV7-8; d_gene: .; len: 14; j_gene: TRBJ1-5; CDR3nt: TGTGCCAGCAGCGGGAGGGTTGCATCCCAGCCCCAGCATTTT; CDR3aa: CASSGRVASQPQHF
abundance: few; v_gene: TRBV20-1; d_gene: .; len: 17; j_gene: TRBJ1-2; CDR3nt: TGCAGTGCTAGAGACCCGGGGAGGCCGGAGAAGCGAGCGGGCTACACCTTC; CDR3aa: CSARDPGRPEKRAGYTF
abundance: .; v_gene: TRBV5-6; d_gene: .; len: 18; j_gene: TRBJ2-3; CDR3nt: TGTGCCAGCAGCTTGGGGCTCGGCCGAGACCTTAGCACAGATACGCAGTATTTT; CDR3aa: CASSLGLGRDLSTDTQYF
abundance: few; v_gene: TRBV7-3; d_gene: .; len: 12; j_gene: TRBJ2-2; CDR3nt: TGTGCCAGCAGCTTCCCCGCCGGGGAGCTGTTTTTT; CDR3aa: CASSFPAGELFF
abundance: .; v_gene: TRBV29-1; d_gene: TRBD1; len: 13; j_gene: TRBJ1-4; CDR3nt: TGCAGCGTGGGGACAGGGACTAATGAAAAACTGTTTTTT; CDR3aa: CSVGTGTNEKLFF
abundance: .; v_gene: TRBV28; d_gene: .; len: 13; j_gene: TRBJ2-3; CDR3nt: TGTGCCAGCAGTTTTTGGCCCACAGATACGCAGTATTTT; CDR3aa: CASSFWPTDTQYF
abundance: .; v_gene: TRBV3-1; d_gene: .; len: 15; j_gene: TRBJ2-7; CDR3nt: TGTGCCAGCAGCCAAGAAGTGGGTCTTATGGACGAGCAGTACTTC; CDR3aa: CASSQEVGLMDEQYF
abundance: few; v_gene: TRBV29-1; d_gene: TRBD1; len: 13; j_gene: TRBJ1-2; CDR3nt: TGCAGCGTTAGACAGGGCACGGGATCTGGCTACACCTTC; CDR3aa: CSVRQGTGSGYTF
abundance: .; v_gene: TRBV6-6; d_gene: .; len: 12; j_gene: TRBJ1-5; CDR3nt: TGTGCCAGCAGTCCGTTTAGCCAGCCCCAGCATTTT; CDR3aa: CASSPFSQPQHF
abundance: few; v_gene: TRBV2; d_gene: .; len: 14; j_gene: TRBJ1-5; CDR3nt: TGTGCCAGCAGTGAGCGGCAGGGGAATCAGCCCCAGCATTTT; CDR3aa: CASSERQGNQPQHF
abundance: .; v_gene: TRBV12-3/TRBV12-4; d_gene: TRBD1; len: 15; j_gene: TRBJ1-6; CDR3nt: TGTGCCAGCAGTTTAGCAGGGACAGGGAAGTCACCCCTCCACTTT; CDR3aa: CASSLAGTGKSPLHF
abundance: many; v_gene: TRBV5-1; d_gene: TRBD1; len: 14; j_gene: TRBJ2-7; CDR3nt: TGCGCCAGCAGCTCCGGGACAGGGACCTACGAGCAGTACTTC; CDR3aa: CASSSGTGTYEQYF
abundance: .; v_gene: TRBV5-1; d_gene: TRBD1; len: 15; j_gene: TRBJ2-7; CDR3nt: TGCGCCACCCGGCGCGGGGGACAGGGTTTCTACGAGCAGTACTTC; CDR3aa: CATRRGGQGFYEQYF